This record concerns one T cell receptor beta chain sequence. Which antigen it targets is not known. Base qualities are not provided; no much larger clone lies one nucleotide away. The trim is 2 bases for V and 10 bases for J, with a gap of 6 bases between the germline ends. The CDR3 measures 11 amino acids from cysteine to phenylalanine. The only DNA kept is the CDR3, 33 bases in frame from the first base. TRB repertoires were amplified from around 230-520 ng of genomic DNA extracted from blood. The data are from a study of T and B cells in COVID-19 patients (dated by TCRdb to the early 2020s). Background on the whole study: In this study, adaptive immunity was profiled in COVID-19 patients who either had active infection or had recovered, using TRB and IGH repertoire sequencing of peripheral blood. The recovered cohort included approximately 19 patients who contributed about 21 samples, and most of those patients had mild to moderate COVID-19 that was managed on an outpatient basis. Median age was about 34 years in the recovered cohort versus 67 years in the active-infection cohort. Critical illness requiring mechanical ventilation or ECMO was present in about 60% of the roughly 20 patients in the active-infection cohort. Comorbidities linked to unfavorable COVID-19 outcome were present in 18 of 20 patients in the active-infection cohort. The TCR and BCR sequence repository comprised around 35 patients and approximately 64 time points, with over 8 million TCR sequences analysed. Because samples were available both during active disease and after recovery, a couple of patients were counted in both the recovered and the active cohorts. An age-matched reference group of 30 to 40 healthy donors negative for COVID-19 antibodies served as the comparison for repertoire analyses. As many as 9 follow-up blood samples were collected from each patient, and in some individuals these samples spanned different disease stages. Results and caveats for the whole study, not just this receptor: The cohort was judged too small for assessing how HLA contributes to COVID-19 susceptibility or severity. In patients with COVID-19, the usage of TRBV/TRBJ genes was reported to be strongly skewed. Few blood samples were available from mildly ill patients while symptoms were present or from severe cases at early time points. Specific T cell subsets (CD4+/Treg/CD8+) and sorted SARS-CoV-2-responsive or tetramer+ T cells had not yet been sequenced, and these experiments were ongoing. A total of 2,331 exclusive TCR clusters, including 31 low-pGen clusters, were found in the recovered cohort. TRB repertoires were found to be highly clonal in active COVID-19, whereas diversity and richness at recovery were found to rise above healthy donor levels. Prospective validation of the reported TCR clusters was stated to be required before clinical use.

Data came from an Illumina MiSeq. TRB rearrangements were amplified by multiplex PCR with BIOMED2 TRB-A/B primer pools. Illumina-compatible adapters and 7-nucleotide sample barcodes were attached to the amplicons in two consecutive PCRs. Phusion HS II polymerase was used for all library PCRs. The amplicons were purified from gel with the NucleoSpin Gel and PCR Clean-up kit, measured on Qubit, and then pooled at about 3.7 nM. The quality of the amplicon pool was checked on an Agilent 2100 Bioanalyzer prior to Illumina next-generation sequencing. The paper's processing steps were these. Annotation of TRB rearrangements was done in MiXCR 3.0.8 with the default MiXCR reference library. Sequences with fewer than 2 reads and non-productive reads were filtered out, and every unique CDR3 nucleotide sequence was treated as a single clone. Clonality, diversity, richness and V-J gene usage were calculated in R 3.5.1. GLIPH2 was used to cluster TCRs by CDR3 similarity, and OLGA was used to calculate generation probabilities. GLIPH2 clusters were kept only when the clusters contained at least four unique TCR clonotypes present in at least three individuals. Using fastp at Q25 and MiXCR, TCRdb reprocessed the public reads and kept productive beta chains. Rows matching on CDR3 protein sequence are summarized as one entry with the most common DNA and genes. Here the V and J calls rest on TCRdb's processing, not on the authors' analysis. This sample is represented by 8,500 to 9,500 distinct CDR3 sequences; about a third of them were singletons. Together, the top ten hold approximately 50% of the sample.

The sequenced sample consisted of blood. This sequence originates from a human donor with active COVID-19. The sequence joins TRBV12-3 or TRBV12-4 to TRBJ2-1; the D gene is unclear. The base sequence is TGTGCCAGCAGTTTAATCCAGGAGCAGTTCTTC. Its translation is CASSLIQEQFF.